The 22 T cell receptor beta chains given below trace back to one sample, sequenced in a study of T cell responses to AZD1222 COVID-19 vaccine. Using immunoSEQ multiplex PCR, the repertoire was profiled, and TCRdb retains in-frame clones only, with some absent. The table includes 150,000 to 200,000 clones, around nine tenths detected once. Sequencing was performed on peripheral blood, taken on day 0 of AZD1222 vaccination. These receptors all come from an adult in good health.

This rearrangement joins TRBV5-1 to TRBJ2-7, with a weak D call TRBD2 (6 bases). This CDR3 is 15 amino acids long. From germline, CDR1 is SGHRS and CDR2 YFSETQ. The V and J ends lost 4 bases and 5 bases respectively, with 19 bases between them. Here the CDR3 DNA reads TGCGCCAGCAGCCTGAGGGGAGGCCGCGAGGACGAGCAGTACTTC. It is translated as CASSLRGGREDEQYF.

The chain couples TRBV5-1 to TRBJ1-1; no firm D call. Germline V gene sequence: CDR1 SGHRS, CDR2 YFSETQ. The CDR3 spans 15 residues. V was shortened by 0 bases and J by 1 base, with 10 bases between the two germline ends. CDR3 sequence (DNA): TGCGCCAGCAGCTTGGCCGGGATGGCGAACACTGAAGCTTTCTTT. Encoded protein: CASSLAGMANTEAFF.

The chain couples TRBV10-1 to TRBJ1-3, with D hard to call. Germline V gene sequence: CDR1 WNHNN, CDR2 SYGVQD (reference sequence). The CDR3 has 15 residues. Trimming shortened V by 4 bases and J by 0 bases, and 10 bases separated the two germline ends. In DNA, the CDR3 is TGCGCCAGCAGTGGGCAGGCCTTCTCTGGAAACACCATATATTTT. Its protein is CASSGQAFSGNTIYF.

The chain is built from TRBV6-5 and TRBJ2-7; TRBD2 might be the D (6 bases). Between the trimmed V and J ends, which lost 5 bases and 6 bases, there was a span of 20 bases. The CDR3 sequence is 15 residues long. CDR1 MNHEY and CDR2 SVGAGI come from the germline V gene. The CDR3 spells CASSPGGSPIREQYF. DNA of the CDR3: TGTGCCAGCAGTCCTGGGGGGTCCCCAATCCGCGAGCAGTACTTC.

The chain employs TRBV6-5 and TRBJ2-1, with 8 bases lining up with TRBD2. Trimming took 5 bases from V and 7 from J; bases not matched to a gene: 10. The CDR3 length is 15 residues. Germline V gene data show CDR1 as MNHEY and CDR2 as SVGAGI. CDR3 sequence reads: CASSPGLDSRNEQFF. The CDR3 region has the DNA TGTGCCAGCAGTCCGGGACTAGATTCCAGGAATGAGCAGTTCTTC.

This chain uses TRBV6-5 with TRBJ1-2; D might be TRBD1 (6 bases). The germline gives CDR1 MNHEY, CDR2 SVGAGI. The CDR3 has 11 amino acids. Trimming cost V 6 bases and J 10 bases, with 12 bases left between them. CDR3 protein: CASRGTMLYTF. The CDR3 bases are TGTGCCAGCAGGGGGACAATGCTCTACACCTTC.

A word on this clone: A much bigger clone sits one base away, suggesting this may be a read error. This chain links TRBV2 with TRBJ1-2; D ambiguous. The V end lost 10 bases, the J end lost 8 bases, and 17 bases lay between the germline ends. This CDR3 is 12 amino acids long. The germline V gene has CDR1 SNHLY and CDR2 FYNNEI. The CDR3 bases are TGTGCCACCAGGCTTGAGGTTGGCGGCTACACCTTC. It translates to CATRLEVGGYTF.

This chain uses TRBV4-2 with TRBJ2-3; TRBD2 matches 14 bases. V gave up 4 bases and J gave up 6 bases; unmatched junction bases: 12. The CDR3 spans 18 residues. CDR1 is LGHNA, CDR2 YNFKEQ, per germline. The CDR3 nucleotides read TGTGCCAGCAGCCGGGTTGGGACTAGCGGGGGCGGAGGGGATACGCAGTATTTT. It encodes CASSRVGTSGGGGDTQYF.

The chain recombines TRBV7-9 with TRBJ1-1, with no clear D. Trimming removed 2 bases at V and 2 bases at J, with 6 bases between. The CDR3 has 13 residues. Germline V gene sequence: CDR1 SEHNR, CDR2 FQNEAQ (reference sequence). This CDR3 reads CASSLTTNTEAFF. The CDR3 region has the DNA TGTGCCAGCAGCTTAACAACAAACACTGAAGCTTTCTTT.

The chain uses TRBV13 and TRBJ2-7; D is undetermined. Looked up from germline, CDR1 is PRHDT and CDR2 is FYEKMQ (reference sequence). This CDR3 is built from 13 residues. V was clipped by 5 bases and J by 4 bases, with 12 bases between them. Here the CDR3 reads CASSLQQNYEQYF. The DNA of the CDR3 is TGTGCCAGCAGCCTGCAACAGAATTACGAGCAGTACTTC. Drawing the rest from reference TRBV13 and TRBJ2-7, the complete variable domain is AAGVIQSPRHLIKEKRETATLKCYPIPRHDTVYWYQQGPGQDPQFLISFYEKMQSDKGSIPDRFSAQQFSDYHSELNMSSLELGDSALYFCASSLQQNYEQYFGPGTRLTVT.

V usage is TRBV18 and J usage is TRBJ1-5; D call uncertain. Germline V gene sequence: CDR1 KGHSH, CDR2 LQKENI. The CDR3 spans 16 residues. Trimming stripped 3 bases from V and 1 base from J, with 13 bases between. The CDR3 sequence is CASSPRYGSSNQPQHF. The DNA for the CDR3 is TGTGCCAGCTCACCCAGGTACGGGAGCAGCAATCAGCCCCAGCATTTT. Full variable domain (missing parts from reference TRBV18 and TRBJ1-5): NAGVMQNPRHLVRRRGQEARLRCSPMKGHSHVYWYRQLPEEGLKFMVYLQKENIIDESGMPKERFSAEFPKEGPSILRIQQVVRGDSAAYFCASSPRYGSSNQPQHFGDGTRLSIL.

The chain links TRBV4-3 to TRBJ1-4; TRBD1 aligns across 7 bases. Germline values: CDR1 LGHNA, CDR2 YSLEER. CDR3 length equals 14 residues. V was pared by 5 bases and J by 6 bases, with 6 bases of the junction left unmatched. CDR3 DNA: TGCGCCAGCAGCAGAGGGACAGCTGATGAAAAACTGTTTTTT. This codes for CASSRGTADEKLFF.

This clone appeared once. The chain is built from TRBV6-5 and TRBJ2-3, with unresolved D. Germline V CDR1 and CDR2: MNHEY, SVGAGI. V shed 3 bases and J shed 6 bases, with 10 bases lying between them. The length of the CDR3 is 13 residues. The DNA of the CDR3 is TGTGCCAGCAGTTATATCGGTGGGGATACGCAGTATTTT. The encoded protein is CASSYIGGDTQYF.

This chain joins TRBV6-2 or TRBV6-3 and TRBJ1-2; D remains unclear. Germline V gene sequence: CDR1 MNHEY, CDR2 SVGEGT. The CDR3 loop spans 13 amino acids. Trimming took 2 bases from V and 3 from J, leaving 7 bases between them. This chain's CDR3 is CASSYSKYYGYTF. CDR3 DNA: TGTGCCAGCAGTTACAGCAAGTACTATGGCTACACCTTC.

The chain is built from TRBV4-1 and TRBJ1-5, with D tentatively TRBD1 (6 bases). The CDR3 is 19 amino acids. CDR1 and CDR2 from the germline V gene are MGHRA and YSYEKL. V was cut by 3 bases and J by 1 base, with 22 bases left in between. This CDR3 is CASSHTSLRTVSSNQPQHF. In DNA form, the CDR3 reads TGCGCCAGCAGCCACACTTCTCTCAGGACAGTCTCAAGCAATCAGCCCCAGCATTTT.

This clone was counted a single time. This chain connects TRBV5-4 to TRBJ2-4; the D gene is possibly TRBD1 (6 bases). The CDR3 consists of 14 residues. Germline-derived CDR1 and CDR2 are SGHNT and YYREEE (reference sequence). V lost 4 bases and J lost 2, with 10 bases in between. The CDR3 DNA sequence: TGTGCCAGCAGCCAACAGGGTTCCAAAAACATTCAGTACTTC. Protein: CASSQQGSKNIQYF.

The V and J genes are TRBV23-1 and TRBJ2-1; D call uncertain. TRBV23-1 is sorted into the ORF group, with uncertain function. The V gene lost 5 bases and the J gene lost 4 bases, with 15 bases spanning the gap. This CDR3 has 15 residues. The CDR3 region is CASSAGKTLYNEQFF. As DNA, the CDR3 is TGCGCCAGCAGTGCTGGGAAGACCCTTTACAATGAGCAGTTCTTC.

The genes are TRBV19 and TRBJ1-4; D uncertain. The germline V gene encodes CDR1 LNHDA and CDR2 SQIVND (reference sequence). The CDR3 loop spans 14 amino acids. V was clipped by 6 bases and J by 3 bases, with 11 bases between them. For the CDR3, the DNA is TGTGCCAGTAGAAGGGCGGACGCTAATGAAAAACTGTTTTTT. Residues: CASRRADANEKLFF.

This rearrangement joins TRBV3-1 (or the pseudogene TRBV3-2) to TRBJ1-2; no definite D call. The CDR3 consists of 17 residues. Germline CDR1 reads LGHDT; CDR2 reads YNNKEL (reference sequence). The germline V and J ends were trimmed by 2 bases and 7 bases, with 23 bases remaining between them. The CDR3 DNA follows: TGTGCCAGCAGCCAAATACAAAACCGGGCCGCGGGAGGTGGCTACACCTTC. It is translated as CASSQIQNRAAGGGYTF.

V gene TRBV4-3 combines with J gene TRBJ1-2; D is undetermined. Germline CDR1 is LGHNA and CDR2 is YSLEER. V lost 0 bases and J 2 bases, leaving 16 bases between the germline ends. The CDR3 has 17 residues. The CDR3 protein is CASSQDLYPRMNYGYTF. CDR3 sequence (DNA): TGCGCCAGCAGCCAAGATCTCTACCCAAGGATGAACTATGGCTACACCTTC.

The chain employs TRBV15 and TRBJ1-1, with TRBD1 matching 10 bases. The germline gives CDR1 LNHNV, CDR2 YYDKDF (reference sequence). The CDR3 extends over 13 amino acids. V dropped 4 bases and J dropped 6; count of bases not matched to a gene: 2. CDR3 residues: CATSMDRGSEAFF. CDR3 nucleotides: TGTGCCACCAGCATGGACAGGGGGTCTGAAGCTTTCTTT. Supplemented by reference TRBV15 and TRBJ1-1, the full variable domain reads DAMVIQNPRYQVTQFGKPVTLSCSQTLNHNVMYWYQQKSSQAPKLLFHYYDKDFNNEADTPDNFQSRRPNTSFCFLDIRSPGLGDTAMYLCATSMDRGSEAFFGQGTRLTVV.

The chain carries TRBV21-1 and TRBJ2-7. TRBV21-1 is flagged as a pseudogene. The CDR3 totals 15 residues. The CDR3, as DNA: TGTGCCAGCAGCAAAGACCCAGGGAGAGGGTACGAGCAGTACTTC. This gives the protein CASSKDPGRGYEQYF.